The present T cell receptor (beta chain) was sequenced within a study of CD8 T cells in ankylosing spondylitis. Whole-study results and caveats: A motif in TCR beta, a set of fewer than ten highly homologous variants, appeared characteristic of ankylosing spondylitis blood. Disease-linked clones bore a CD8+ phenotype and were relatively rare in peripheral blood. Earlier studies detected some motif variants in reactive arthritis synovial fluid and blood.

To note about this clonotype: The antigen remains undetermined.

A single record per CDR3 protein comes from TCRdb applying MiXCR to the 5' RACE reads. The sample holds under 850,000 distinct CDR3 sequences, around 17% seen once. Per the germline V gene, CDR1 is MGHDK and CDR2 is SYGVNS. This CDR3 contains 15 residues. Trimming cost V 4 bases and J 2 bases; bases outside gene matches: 5. The TCR originated in a male donor with ankylosing spondylitis. The sequenced sample was blood, either unsorted or a sorted T cell fraction (not recorded which). The rearrangement uses TRBV25-1 and TRBJ1-5; TRBD1 matches 7 bases. CDR3 DNA sequence: TGTGCCAGCAGTGGGGACAGTAAGGGCAATCAGCCCCAGCATTTT. Its protein is CASSGDSKGNQPQHF.